This T cell receptor beta chain was recorded in a study of blood T cells in healthy people across ages. Sample-barcoded 5' priming and a J-beta primer mix drove a second PCR of roughly 7 to 11 cycles. The template-switch adaptor was a 5' adaptor with 12 random nucleotides. It tagged each cDNA molecule. TCRdb independently ran MiXCR on the 5' RACE reads; one entry per CDR3 protein. Of some 1.6 million distinct CDR3 sequences listed, about 31% were seen once; the top ten hold approximately 10%. General observations from the study: A roughly linear fall in TCR beta diversity per million T cells was seen with increasing age. Unknown CMV status may confound age-related changes in expanded clones.

This clonotype was seen a handful of times. Its antigen is unknown. At least 7 million PBMCs were isolated per sample. The V gene's germline CDR1 is ENHRY and CDR2 SYGVKD. V was pared by 5 bases and J by 6 bases, with 17 bases between. CDR3 length: 15 residues. The chain is built from TRBV10-3 and TRBJ2-1; either TRBD1 or TRBD2 may fit D (5 bases each). This receptor was taken from a woman in her twenties or thirties in good health. The sample was blood. In nucleotides, the CDR3 is TGTGCCATCAGTAGGGACGGGGAATCTTTCAATGAGCAGTTCTTC. It encodes CAISRDGESFNEQFF.